Described below is a single T cell receptor (beta chain) sequence and its context. This entry is derived from a study of CD8 T cells in Susac syndrome. In contrast to the negatively isolated CD8+ and CD4+ T cells, TEMRA cells were FACS-enriched. The RNA input was about 0.5 to 1 ug, and it was reverse transcribed with random hexamers. Multiplex PCR with immunoSEQ amplified the TCR beta CDR3 across 54 Vbeta and 13 Jbeta. Via MiXCR, TCRdb re-called the immunoSEQ multiplex PCR reads, giving one row per CDR3 protein. The sample lists about 190,000 distinct CDR3 sequences; under 95% were seen once. CDR1 and CDR2 (germline): MNHNS, SASEGT. The V end lost 3 bases, the J end lost 5 bases, and 14 bases lay between the germline ends. This CDR3 comprises 15 residues.

The chain couples TRBV6-1 to TRBJ1-5; D perhaps matches TRBD1 (6 bases). The sample comprised CD4+ T cells from PBMCs. This TCR came from a human donor in good health. CDR3 sequence (DNA): TGTGCCAGCAGTGATCTACTGAAGGGGGATCAGCCCCAGCATTTT. Translation: CASSDLLKGDQPQHF.